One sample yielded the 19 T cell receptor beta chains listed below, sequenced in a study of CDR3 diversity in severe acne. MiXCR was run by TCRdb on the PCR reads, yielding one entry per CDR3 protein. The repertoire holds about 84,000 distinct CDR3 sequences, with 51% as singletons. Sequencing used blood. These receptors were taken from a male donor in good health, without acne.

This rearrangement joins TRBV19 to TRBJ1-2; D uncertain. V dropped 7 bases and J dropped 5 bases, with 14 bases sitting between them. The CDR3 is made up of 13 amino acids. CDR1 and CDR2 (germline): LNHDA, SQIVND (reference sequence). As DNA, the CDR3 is TGTGCCAGTACTAGCGGCCGGCTATATGGCTACACCTTC. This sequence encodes CASTSGRLYGYTF.

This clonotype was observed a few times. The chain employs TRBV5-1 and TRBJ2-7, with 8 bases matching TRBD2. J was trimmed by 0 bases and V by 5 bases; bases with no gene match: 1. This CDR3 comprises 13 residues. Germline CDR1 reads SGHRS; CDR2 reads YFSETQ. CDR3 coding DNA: TGCGCCAGCAGTAGCGGGGCCTCCTACGAGCAGTACTTC. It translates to CASSSGASYEQYF.

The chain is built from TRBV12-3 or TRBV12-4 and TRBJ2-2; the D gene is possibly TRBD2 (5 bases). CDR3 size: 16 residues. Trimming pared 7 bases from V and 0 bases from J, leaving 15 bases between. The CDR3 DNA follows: TGTGCCAGCACCGGAGCACGGGGAACGAACACCGGGGAGCTGTTTTTT. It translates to CASTGARGTNTGELFF.

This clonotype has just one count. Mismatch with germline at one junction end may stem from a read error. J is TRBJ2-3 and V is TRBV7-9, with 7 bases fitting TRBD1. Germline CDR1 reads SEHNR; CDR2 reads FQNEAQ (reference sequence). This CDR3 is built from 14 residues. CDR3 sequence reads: CAGRPPGQPYEQYF. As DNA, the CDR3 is TGTGCCGGCAGGCCTCCGGGACAGCCCTACGAGCAGTATTTT.

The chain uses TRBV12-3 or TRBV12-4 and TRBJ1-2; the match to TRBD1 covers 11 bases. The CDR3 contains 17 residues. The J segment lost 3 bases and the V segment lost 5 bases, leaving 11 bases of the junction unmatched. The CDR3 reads CASSEDSGTGGYYGYTF. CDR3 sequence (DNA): TGTGCCAGCAGTGAAGATAGCGGGACAGGGGGTTACTATGGCTACACCTTC.

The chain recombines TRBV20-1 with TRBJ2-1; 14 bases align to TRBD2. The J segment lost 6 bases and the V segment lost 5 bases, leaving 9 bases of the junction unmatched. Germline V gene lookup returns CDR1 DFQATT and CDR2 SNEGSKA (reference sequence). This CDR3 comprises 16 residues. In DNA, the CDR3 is TGCAGTGCTCCGTTAGCGACTAGCGGGAGGGCCAATGAGCAGTTCTTC. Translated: CSAPLATSGRANEQFF.

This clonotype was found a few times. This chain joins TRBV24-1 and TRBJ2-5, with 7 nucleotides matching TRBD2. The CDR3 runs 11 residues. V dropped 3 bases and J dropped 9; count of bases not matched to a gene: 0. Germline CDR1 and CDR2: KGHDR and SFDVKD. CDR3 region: CATSDLAAQYF. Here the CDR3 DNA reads TGTGCCACCAGTGATCTAGCGGCCCAGTACTTC.

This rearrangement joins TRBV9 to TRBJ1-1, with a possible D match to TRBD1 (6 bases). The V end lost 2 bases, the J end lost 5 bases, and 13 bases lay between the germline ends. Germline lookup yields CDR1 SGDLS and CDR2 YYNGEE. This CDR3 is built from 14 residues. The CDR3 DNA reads TGTGCCAGCAGCGTGCAGGGGTTGGGGACTGAAGCTTTCTTT. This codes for CASSVQGLGTEAFF.

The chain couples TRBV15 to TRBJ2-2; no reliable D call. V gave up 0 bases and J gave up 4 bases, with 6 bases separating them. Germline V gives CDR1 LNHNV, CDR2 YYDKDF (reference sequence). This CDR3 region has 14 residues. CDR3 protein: CATSRDGFTGELFF. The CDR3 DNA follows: TGTGCCACCAGCAGAGATGGATTCACCGGGGAGCTGTTTTTT.

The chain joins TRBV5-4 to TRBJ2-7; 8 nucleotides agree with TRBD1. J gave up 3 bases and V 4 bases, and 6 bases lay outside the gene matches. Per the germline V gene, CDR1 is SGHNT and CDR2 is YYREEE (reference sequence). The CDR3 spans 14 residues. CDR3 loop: CASSLQGGNYEQYF. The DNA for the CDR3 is TGTGCCAGCAGCCTACAGGGGGGAAACTACGAGCAGTACTTC.

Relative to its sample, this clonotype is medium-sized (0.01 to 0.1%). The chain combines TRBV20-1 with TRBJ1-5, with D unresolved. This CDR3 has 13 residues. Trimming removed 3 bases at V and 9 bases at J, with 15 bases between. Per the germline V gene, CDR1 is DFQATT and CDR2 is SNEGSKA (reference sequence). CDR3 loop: CSASPGQLMPQHF. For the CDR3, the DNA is TGCAGTGCTAGTCCCGGGCAGCTTATGCCCCAGCATTTT.

CDR3 in amino acids: CASSLAAGGALYEQYF. The CDR3 DNA follows: TGTGCCAGCAGCTTGGCCGCGGGGGGGGCCCTCTACGAGCAGTACTTC. The V gene is TRBV7-9, the J gene TRBJ2-7, with 9 bases lining up with TRBD2. The V gene's germline CDR1 is SEHNR and CDR2 FQNEAQ (reference sequence). The CDR3 has 16 amino acids. The ends lost 3 bases at V and 3 bases at J; junction bases unmatched: 9.

CDR3 in amino acids: CASSLAGRQETQYF. The DNA of the CDR3 is TGTGCCAGCAGCTTAGCTGGTCGCCAAGAGACCCAGTACTTC. This rearrangement joins TRBV7-8 to TRBJ2-5, with no clear D. The CDR3 sequence is 14 residues long. The V gene lost 0 bases and the J gene lost 1 base, with 6 bases spanning the gap. Per germline, CDR1 SGHVS and CDR2 FQNEAQ.

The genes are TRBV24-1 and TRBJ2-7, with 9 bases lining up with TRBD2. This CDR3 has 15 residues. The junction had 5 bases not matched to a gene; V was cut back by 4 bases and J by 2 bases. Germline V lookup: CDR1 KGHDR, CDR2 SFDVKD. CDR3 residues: CATSEAGLAPYEQYF. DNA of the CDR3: TGTGCCACCAGTGAGGCGGGACTAGCACCCTACGAGCAGTACTTC.

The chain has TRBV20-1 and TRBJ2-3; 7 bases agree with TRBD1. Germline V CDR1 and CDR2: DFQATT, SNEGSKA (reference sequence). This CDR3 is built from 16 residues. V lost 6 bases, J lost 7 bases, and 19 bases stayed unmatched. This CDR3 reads CSASRRQGGEQNTQYF. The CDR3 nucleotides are TGCAGTGCCAGTAGAAGACAGGGTGGAGAACAAAATACGCAGTATTTT.

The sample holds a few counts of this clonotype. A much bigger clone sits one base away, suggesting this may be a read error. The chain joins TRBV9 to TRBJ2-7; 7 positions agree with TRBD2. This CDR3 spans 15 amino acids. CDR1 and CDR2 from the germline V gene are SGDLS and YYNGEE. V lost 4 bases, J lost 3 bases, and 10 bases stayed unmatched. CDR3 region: CASSPGLTSRYEQYF. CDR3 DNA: TGTGCCAGCAGCCCCGGACTGACTAGCCGCTACGAGCAGTACTTC.

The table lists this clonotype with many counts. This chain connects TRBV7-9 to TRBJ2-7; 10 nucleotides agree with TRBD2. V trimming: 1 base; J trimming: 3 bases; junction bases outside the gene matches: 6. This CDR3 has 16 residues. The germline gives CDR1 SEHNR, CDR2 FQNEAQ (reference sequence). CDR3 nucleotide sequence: TGTGCCAGCAGCTTAGGAGCGGGAGGGGTAGACTACGAGCAGTACTTC. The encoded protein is CASSLGAGGVDYEQYF.

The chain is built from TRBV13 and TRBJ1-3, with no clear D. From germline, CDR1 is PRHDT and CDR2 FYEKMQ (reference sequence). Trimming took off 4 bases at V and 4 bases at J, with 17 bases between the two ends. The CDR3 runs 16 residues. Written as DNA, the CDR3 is TGTGCCAGCAGCTCCGCTGGCGCCACCCTCGGAAACACCATATATTTT. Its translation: CASSSAGATLGNTIYF.

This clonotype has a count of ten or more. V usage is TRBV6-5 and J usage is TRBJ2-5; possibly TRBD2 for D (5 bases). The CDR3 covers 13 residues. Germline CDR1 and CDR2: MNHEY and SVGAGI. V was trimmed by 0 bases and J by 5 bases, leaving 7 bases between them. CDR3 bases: TGTGCCAGCAGTTACTCAGGCGGGGAGACCCAGTACTTC. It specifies CASSYSGGETQYF.